These T cell receptor beta chains were read from a single sample in a study of graft-versus-host responses after intestinal transplantation. Measured with immunoSEQ multiplex PCR; TCRdb has only the in-frame clones, and not every one. The data contain 35,000 to 50,000 clones, about 95% of them singletons. The source was PBMCs, collected approximately 340 days after intestinal transplant. The receptors stem from a human patient who received an intestinal transplant, so some T cells may come from the graft donor. CDR3s leave out the opening cysteine and the closing phenylalanine or tryptophan. A D gene is named only where the DNA matches it firmly. Clone size is shown for a subset of rows, as once, few, many or a class of expanded clone.

j_gene: TRBJ2-7
d_gene: TRBD2
abundance: -
v_gene: TRBV6-5
CDR3aa: ASSRTSSPEQY

j_gene: TRBJ2-7
d_gene: -
abundance: once
v_gene: TRBV6-5
CDR3aa: ASSRDADYEQY

j_gene: TRBJ2-5
d_gene: TRBD1
abundance: -
v_gene: TRBV5-1
CDR3aa: ASSSRGWETQY

j_gene: TRBJ1-2
d_gene: -
abundance: -
v_gene: TRBV12-5
CDR3aa: ASGLVWSFGYT

j_gene: TRBJ2-7
d_gene: TRBD2
abundance: -
v_gene: TRBV4-3
CDR3aa: ASSQGLAGGEQY

j_gene: TRBJ2-1
d_gene: TRBD1
abundance: -
v_gene: TRBV5-4
CDR3aa: ASSLLGRGQSNEQF

j_gene: TRBJ2-7
d_gene: -
abundance: -
v_gene: TRBV27
CDR3aa: ASSFGLAYEQY

j_gene: TRBJ2-7
d_gene: -
abundance: -
v_gene: TRBV11-2
CDR3aa: ASSLVVGVGYEQY

j_gene: TRBJ1-6
d_gene: -
abundance: once
v_gene: TRBV11-2
CDR3aa: ASSFGTKGSSYNSPLH

j_gene: TRBJ1-1
d_gene: -
abundance: -
v_gene: TRBV5-1
CDR3aa: ASSWGQNTEAF

j_gene: TRBJ2-5
d_gene: TRBD2
abundance: -
v_gene: TRBV4-1
CDR3aa: ASSQLSGGQETQY

j_gene: TRBJ2-4
d_gene: TRBD2
abundance: -
v_gene: TRBV4-2
CDR3aa: ASSPGLAEQY

j_gene: TRBJ1-2
d_gene: -
abundance: -
v_gene: TRBV5-1
CDR3aa: ASSLGEANYGYT

j_gene: TRBJ2-5
d_gene: -
abundance: -
v_gene: TRBV7-3
CDR3aa: ASSPRGYPQETQY

j_gene: TRBJ2-3
d_gene: -
abundance: -
v_gene: TRBV9
CDR3aa: ASSVEGHRTDTQY

j_gene: TRBJ2-7
d_gene: TRBD2
abundance: -
v_gene: TRBV27
CDR3aa: ASSLGSSGGEEQY

j_gene: TRBJ1-5
d_gene: -
abundance: -
v_gene: TRBV19
CDR3aa: ASSIEGRDNQPQH

j_gene: TRBJ2-7
d_gene: TRBD2
abundance: -
v_gene: TRBV5-4
CDR3aa: ASSFQREDPWEQY

j_gene: TRBJ2-2
d_gene: -
abundance: -
v_gene: TRBV27
CDR3aa: ASFLHWGGSPIPDTGELF

j_gene: TRBJ1-2
d_gene: -
abundance: -
v_gene: TRBV7-9
CDR3aa: ASSSQGRSGYT

j_gene: TRBJ1-2
d_gene: TRBD1
abundance: -
v_gene: TRBV6-5
CDR3aa: ASSYGQGVGGYT

j_gene: TRBJ2-2
d_gene: -
abundance: -
v_gene: TRBV15
CDR3aa: ATSRERGDTGELF

j_gene: TRBJ1-1
d_gene: TRBD1
abundance: -
v_gene: TRBV18
CDR3aa: ASSPGQGVLGEAF

j_gene: TRBJ1-2
d_gene: -
abundance: -
v_gene: TRBV9
CDR3aa: ASSGLVAGGAASHGYT

j_gene: TRBJ1-6
d_gene: -
abundance: once
v_gene: TRBV6-5
CDR3aa: AVRGGVSSPLH

j_gene: TRBJ1-4
d_gene: -
abundance: -
v_gene: TRBV2
CDR3aa: ASSESRAGRGGKLF

j_gene: TRBJ2-7
d_gene: TRBD2
abundance: -
v_gene: TRBV2
CDR3aa: ASSGRGGPREQY

j_gene: TRBJ1-2
d_gene: TRBD1
abundance: -
v_gene: TRBV5-1
CDR3aa: ASSKGQGISGYT

j_gene: TRBJ2-2
d_gene: -
abundance: -
v_gene: TRBV5-5
CDR3aa: ASTPPAQGAAGELF

j_gene: TRBJ1-2
d_gene: -
abundance: -
v_gene: TRBV7-9
CDR3aa: ASSLQVFYGYT

j_gene: TRBJ2-6
d_gene: TRBD2
abundance: once
v_gene: TRBV2
CDR3aa: ASRLLAGRSGANVLT

j_gene: TRBJ1-5
d_gene: -
abundance: -
v_gene: TRBV5-4
CDR3aa: ASSLLKQDKEPQH

j_gene: TRBJ2-7
d_gene: -
abundance: -
v_gene: TRBV28
CDR3aa: ASRPPSYEQY

j_gene: TRBJ2-1
d_gene: -
abundance: -
v_gene: TRBV25-1
CDR3aa: ASSNRQSSYNEQF

j_gene: TRBJ2-7
d_gene: TRBD1
abundance: -
v_gene: TRBV7-6
CDR3aa: ASSAGQGLNYEQY

j_gene: TRBJ1-5
d_gene: -
abundance: -
v_gene: TRBV6-1
CDR3aa: ASSEVRVDQPQH

j_gene: TRBJ2-1
d_gene: TRBD1
abundance: -
v_gene: TRBV18
CDR3aa: ASSPRDRGAYNEQF

j_gene: TRBJ2-2
d_gene: TRBD2
abundance: -
v_gene: TRBV5-1
CDR3aa: ASSGTSGRTGELF

j_gene: TRBJ1-6
d_gene: -
abundance: -
v_gene: TRBV6-4
CDR3aa: ASSVADGGRSPLH

j_gene: TRBJ2-7
d_gene: TRBD2
abundance: -
v_gene: TRBV7-9
CDR3aa: ASTKVGAGVMYEQY

j_gene: TRBJ2-7
d_gene: -
abundance: once
v_gene: TRBV4-1
CDR3aa: ASSQETTEQY

j_gene: TRBJ2-2
d_gene: TRBD1
abundance: -
v_gene: TRBV11-2
CDR3aa: ASSSQGAGELF

j_gene: TRBJ2-2
d_gene: -
abundance: -
v_gene: TRBV7-3
CDR3aa: ASSREAGELF

j_gene: TRBJ2-3
d_gene: -
abundance: -
v_gene: TRBV7-7
CDR3aa: ASSLEVQGTQY

j_gene: TRBJ1-5
d_gene: -
abundance: once
v_gene: TRBV27
CDR3aa: ASSGGRDYNQPQH

j_gene: TRBJ1-5
d_gene: -
abundance: -
v_gene: TRBV28
CDR3aa: ASSWGNQPQH

j_gene: TRBJ2-2
d_gene: -
abundance: -
v_gene: TRBV7-6
CDR3aa: ASSMGDFTGELF